Sequencing of this T cell receptor beta chain was carried out in a study of prognosis after radiotherapy for stage I lung cancer. CDR3 of TCR beta was amplified from genomic DNA via a two-round multiplex PCR. Initially, in first-round PCR, primers specific to each TRBV and TRBJ gene were used. A single record per CDR3 protein comes from TCRdb applying MiXCR to the multiplex PCR reads. The data hold roughly 20,000 distinct CDR3 sequences, with around three fifths observed a single time. With 6 bases clipped from V and 12 bases from J, the junction kept 11 bases outside the gene matches. Germline CDR1 MRHNA, CDR2 SNTAGT. The CDR3 loop spans 13 amino acids.

This chain connects TRBV6-4 to TRBJ2-1; 7 bases align to TRBD1. This clonotype was obtained from a donor aged 50 or older with non-small cell lung cancer. Sequenced material: PBMCs, taken before or after stereotactic body radiation therapy (not recorded which). Here the CDR3 reads CASSPTTGQRQFF. The CDR3 DNA reads as TGTGCCAGCAGCCCAACAACGGGACAGCGGCAGTTCTTC.